Reported below is one T cell receptor beta chain. Its antigen is not known. This sample was included in a study of OX40 agonist ivuxolimab in advanced cancers. Whole-study results and caveats: Expanded clones were, on average, more numerous in CD8+ T cells than in CD4+.

Sequencing used immunoSEQ multiplex PCR; TCRdb keeps in-frame clones, though not all of them. The repertoire holds approximately 58,000 clones, with 80% to 90% as singletons. This TCR derives from an adult with an advanced solid tumor such as melanoma, head and neck, liver or kidney cancer. The sample here was CD4+ or CD8+ T cells sorted from blood, taken in a trial of the OX40 agonist ivuxolimab.

CDR3: CASSEVAGTFLLAKNIQYF. CDR3 coding DNA: TGTGCCAGCAGTGAAGTGGCAGGCACATTCTTACTAGCCAAAAACATTCAGTACTTC. The chain links TRBV2 to TRBJ2-4; D is uncertain. The germline V gene has CDR1 SNHLY and CDR2 FYNNEI. Trimming took off 1 base at V and 0 bases at J, with 19 bases between the two ends. This CDR3 spans 19 amino acids.